This T cell receptor beta chain was sequenced for a study of blood T cell repertoires in COVID-19. Between the trimmed V and J ends, which lost 8 bases and 4 bases, there was a span of 19 bases. The germline V gene has CDR1 MGHDK and CDR2 SYGVNS. This CDR3 region has 15 residues. Profiled with immunoSEQ multiplex PCR; TCRdb holds only in-frame clones, not every one. The table shows around 170,000 clones, with around four fifths occurring only once. The rearrangement joins TRBV25-1 to TRBJ2-3, with D possibly TRBD2 on 5 matching bases. The sequenced sample was PBMCs or T cells enriched from blood (not recorded which). The sequence derives from a woman aged 45-65 years who had recovered from COVID-19. This CDR3 is CASGPSVGSADTQYF. The CDR3 DNA reads as TGTGCCAGCGGACCTTCAGTGGGTAGCGCAGATACGCAGTATTTT.